These 16 T cell receptor beta chains were sequenced from one sample in a study of neurological immune-mediated disorders (dated by TCRdb to between 2018 and 2021). The time point label of this sample denotes: longitudinal time-point 1 (baseline). Libraries were prepared through 5' RACE. Instrument on record: Illumina HiSeq 2500. TCRdb's own reprocessing of the public reads used fastp at Q25 and MiXCR and kept productive beta chains. CDR3 protein duplicates are merged, each entry listing the most common genes and DNA. For this sample the table gives fewer than 90,000 distinct CDR3 sequences, of which roughly 10% were detected only once. In total, the top ten clones hold approximately 9.6% of the sample. Sequenced material: PBMCs. The receptors were sampled from a man aged 25 to 40 in good health.

This clonotype was recorded at least ten times. The V and J genes are TRBV27 and TRBJ2-1; D could derive from TRBD1 or TRBD2 (5 bases each). Germline assignment: CDR1 MNHEY and CDR2 SMNVEV (reference sequence). The CDR3 is 18 amino acids. V lost 7 bases, J lost 2 bases, and 24 bases lay in between. The CDR3 spells CASNSLTSGTKTYNEQFF. CDR3 sequence (DNA): TGTGCCAGCAACTCCTTAACCTCCGGGACGAAAACCTACAATGAGCAGTTCTTC.

This clonotype was detected ten times or more. V and J are TRBV5-1 and TRBJ2-7; a possible D gene is TRBD1 (6 bases). Deletions cut 0 bases from V and 1 base from J, with 14 bases between. Germline V gene lookup returns CDR1 SGHRS and CDR2 YFSETQ. The CDR3 totals 16 residues. The DNA of the CDR3 is TGCGCCAGCAGCTTGGAGGGCCAGGGGTTTTCCTACGAGCAGTACTTC. Translated: CASSLEGQGFSYEQYF.

With respect to this clonotype: With a much larger clone just one base away, this may be a read error. This chain connects TRBV29-1 to TRBJ1-1, with 7 nucleotides matching TRBD1. This CDR3 is built from 13 residues. Germline-derived CDR1 and CDR2 are SQVTM and ANQGSEA. J gave up 5 bases and V 3 bases, and 6 bases lay outside the gene matches. The CDR3, as DNA: TGCAGCGTTGATGGGGGACAGAAAACTGAAGCTTTCTTT. Its protein product is CSVDGGQKTEAFF.

This clonotype came up many times. The chain couples TRBV18 to TRBJ1-1; 8 positions match TRBD1. This CDR3 is built from 14 residues. V trimming: 3 bases; J trimming: 5 bases; junction bases outside the gene matches: 5. Germline CDR1 KGHSH, CDR2 LQKENI. The CDR3 reads CASSPTRQGTEAFF. For the CDR3, the DNA is TGTGCCAGCTCACCCACCAGACAGGGGACTGAAGCTTTCTTT.

In its sample, this clonotype was seen many times. The rearrangement uses TRBV28 and TRBJ2-5; 7 bases line up with TRBD2. In germline, CDR1 is MDHEN, CDR2 SYDVKM. The CDR3 sequence is 14 residues long. Germline trimming cut 5 bases from V and 4 bases from J; bases unmatched to any gene: 7. The DNA for the CDR3 is TGTGCCAGCAGTCCCCCGGGACTATTAGAGACCCAGTACTTC. Translating it yields CASSPPGLLETQYF.

This clonotype occurred many times. This sequence joins TRBV20-1 and TRBJ2-5; D not certain. CDR3 length: 10 amino acids. The V gene's germline CDR1 is DFQATT and CDR2 SNEGSKA (reference sequence). CDR3 residues: CSAILGTQYF. The CDR3, as DNA: TGCAGCGCAATTTTGGGGACCCAGTACTTC.

This clonotype was recorded at least ten times. The chain carries TRBV6-6 and TRBJ2-7, with 11 bases lining up with TRBD2. This CDR3 is built from 16 residues. Germline lookup yields CDR1 MNHNY and CDR2 SVGAGI (reference sequence). V dropped 0 bases and J dropped 4; count of bases not matched to a gene: 5. CDR3 bases: TGTGCCAGCAGTTACTCACTAGCGGGAGAGTGGTACGAGCAGTACTTC. Translating gives CASSYSLAGEWYEQYF.

This clonotype was observed at least ten times. The rearrangement links TRBV6-5 to TRBJ2-1, with a weak D call TRBD2 (7 bases). The CDR3 has 17 residues. CDR1 and CDR2 from the germline V gene are MNHEY and SVGAGI. With 6 bases removed from V and 2 bases from J, the gap between germline ends came to 20 bases. The CDR3 is CASSPTQGGGPYNEQFF. The CDR3 DNA sequence: TGTGCCAGCAGCCCAACCCAGGGAGGGGGACCCTACAATGAGCAGTTCTTC.

The rearrangement uses TRBV29-1 and TRBJ2-5, with 10 nucleotides matching TRBD2. Germline V CDR1 and CDR2: SQVTM, ANQGSEA. Trimming removed 4 bases from V and 5 bases from J; junction bases left unmatched: 7. The CDR3 is 14 amino acids. The CDR3 DNA is TGCAGCGTTGTACCTAGCGGGAGTCTCGAGACCCAGTACTTC. Translating gives CSVVPSGSLETQYF.

In its sample, this clonotype was seen many times. The gene calls are TRBV7-9 and TRBJ2-7; D not certain. This CDR3 region has 14 residues. The germline V gene has CDR1 SEHNR and CDR2 FQNEAQ (reference sequence). The germline V and J ends were trimmed by 7 bases and 6 bases, with 19 bases remaining between them. Here the CDR3 reads CASTTYERMSEQYF. CDR3 sequence (DNA): TGTGCCAGCACCACATATGAGAGAATGAGCGAGCAGTACTTC.

This clonotype was seen ten or more times. The V and J genes are TRBV29-1 and TRBJ2-5; the match to TRBD2 covers 10 bases. The CDR3 consists of 16 residues. From germline, CDR1 is SQVTM and CDR2 ANQGSEA. V was clipped by 7 bases and J by 5 bases; unmatched bases: 16. The CDR3 nucleotides are TGCAGCGCCGAGTACCCTAGCGGGAGTTTGTTGGAGACCCAGTACTTC. This codes for CSAEYPSGSLLETQYF.

This clonotype showed up just a few times. A much larger clone lies one base from this, so it may be a read error. The V call is TRBV28, the J call TRBJ2-2, with no clear D. Trimming took off 1 base at V and 3 bases at J, with 3 bases between the two ends. Germline values: CDR1 MDHEN, CDR2 SYDVKM. The CDR3 is 13 amino acids. CDR3 in DNA: TGTGCCAGCAGTTTATCGGACACCGGGGAGCTGTTTTTT. This encodes CASSLSDTGELFF.

The sample holds many counts of this clonotype. The chain couples TRBV18 to TRBJ1-1; D may be TRBD1 (6 bases). The CDR3 contains 14 residues. Trimming pared 6 bases from V and 0 bases from J, leaving 11 bases between. Germline-derived CDR1 and CDR2 are KGHSH and LQKENI. CDR3 amino acids: CASSVTGLNTEAFF. The CDR3 nucleotides are TGTGCCAGCTCTGTGACAGGTTTGAACACTGAAGCTTTCTTT.

Only one count was recorded for this clonotype. It may be a read error: a sequence one base away is much more abundant. The chain has TRBV6-1 and TRBJ2-6; no definite D call. The germline gives CDR1 MNHNS, CDR2 SASEGT. This CDR3 has 14 residues. The V gene lost 10 bases and the J gene lost 3 bases, with 13 bases spanning the gap. The CDR3 loop reads CATLGYCGANVLTF. In nucleotides, the CDR3 is TGTGCCACCCTGGGGTACTGTGGGGCCAACGTCCTGACTTTC.

This clonotype was counted at least ten times. The chain uses TRBV6-5 and TRBJ2-3, with D possibly being TRBD1 (6 bases). Deletions cut 5 bases from V and 0 bases from J, with 12 bases between. Germline V gives CDR1 MNHEY, CDR2 SVGAGI. The CDR3 consists of 15 residues. The CDR3 DNA follows: TGTGCCAGCAGTACTTCAGGGGCCAGCACAGATACGCAGTATTTT. Protein: CASSTSGASTDTQYF.

This clonotype was detected a few times. The V gene is TRBV9, the J gene TRBJ2-3; no definite D call. The V end lost 0 bases, the J end lost 6 bases, and 8 bases lay between the germline ends. The germline V gene has CDR1 SGDLS and CDR2 YYNGEE. This CDR3 is built from 13 residues. The CDR3 nucleotides are TGTGCCAGCAGCGTAGACGTCCGCGATACGCAGTATTTT. Amino acids: CASSVDVRDTQYF.